A single sample gave rise to the 7 T cell receptor beta chains below, sequenced in a study of Tregs in tolerant kidney transplant recipients. Assay: immunoSEQ multiplex PCR; the TCRdb copy retains only in-frame clones and omits some. Its clone listing holds 50,000 or so clones. Sequencing used CD4+ T cells from blood, obtained before the transplant. Receptors were obtained from a human donor who received a combined kidney and bone marrow transplant.

Comment on this clone: From the germline J gene comes the end of the CDR3, since the read stops 3 residues before it. The chain carries TRBV6-4 and TRBJ2-1; no firm D call. There are 17 residues in the CDR3. Trimming pared 4 bases from V and 2 bases from J, leaving 18 bases between. The germline V gene encodes CDR1 MRHNA and CDR2 SNTAGT. The CDR3 sequence is CASSASLSYSTYNEQFF. Partial CDR3 DNA: TGTGCCAGCAGTGCCTCTCTCTCCTATTCCACCTACAATGAG.

Comment on this clone: The missing CDR3 end, 3 residues past where the read stops, is filled in from the germline J gene. The chain carries TRBV30 and TRBJ2-7; 7 nucleotides agree with TRBD2. With V trimmed by 5 bases and J by 0 bases, 7 bases remained unmatched. The CDR3 sequence is 14 residues long. The germline V gene has CDR1 GTSNPN and CDR2 SVGIG (reference sequence). This CDR3 reads CAWGSGDRSYEQYF. The CDR3 bases that were read are TGTGCCTGGGGGAGCGGGGACCGCTCCTACGAG.

Note on this clone: Sequencing ends 3 residues short of the CDR3 end; the germline J gene provides the rest. The chain couples TRBV11-2 to TRBJ2-5; no reliable D call. Germline values: CDR1 SGHAT, CDR2 FQNNGV. The CDR3 spans 12 residues. The ends were cut back, 2 bases at V and 2 bases at J, with 3 bases in the middle. CDR3 DNA (partial): TGTGCCAGCAGCTTACGTCAAGAGACC. Its translation is CASSLRQET. The whole CDR3 sequence is CASSLRQETQYF.

The CDR3 spells CASSRRQLSSGNTIYF. The sequenced CDR3 bases are TGTGCCAGCAGCCGACGACAGCTCTCCTCTGGAAACACC. V usage is TRBV6-2 or TRBV6-3 and J usage is TRBJ1-3; possibly TRBD1 for D (5 bases). The sequenced fragment ends 3 residues before the CDR3 boundary, so the rest is inferred from the germline J gene. Trimming removed 6 bases at V and 0 bases at J, with 15 bases between. This CDR3 is built from 16 residues. The germline V gene has CDR1 MNHEY and CDR2 SVGEGT.

Note on this clone: The read halts 3 residues ahead of the CDR3 end, with the missing end drawn from the germline J gene. The chain couples TRBV5-1 to TRBJ1-6, with TRBD1 matching over 8 bases. Germline assignment: CDR1 SGHRS and CDR2 YFSETQ. The CDR3 runs 16 residues. J lost 5 bases, V lost 5 bases, and 9 bases had no gene match. The sequenced CDR3 bases are TGCGCCAGCAGAGCGGAGACAGGGGTGAATAATTCACCC. As protein: CASRAETGVNNSP. The entire CDR3 protein reads CASRAETGVNNSPLHF. The whole variable domain, filled in from reference TRBV5-1 and TRBJ1-6, reads KAGVTQTPRYLIKTRGQQVTLSCSPISGHRSVSWYQQTPGQGLQFLFEYFSETQRNKGNFPGRFSGRQFSNSRSEMNVSTLELGDSALYLCASRAETGVNNSPLHFGNGTRLTVT.

The chain's CDR3 is CASSHRRELYNEQFF. The CDR3 bases that were read are TGTGCCAGCAGCCATCGGCGGGAGCTTTACAATGAG. This chain joins TRBV11-2 and TRBJ2-1; TRBD2 aligns across 7 bases. Sequencing ends 3 residues short of the CDR3 end; the germline J gene provides the rest. The CDR3 sequence is 15 residues long. Germline-derived CDR1 and CDR2 are SGHAT and FQNNGV. The V and J ends lost 5 bases and 4 bases, in that order; junction bases with no gene match: 8.

As concerns this clone: The CDR3 end lies 3 residues beyond the end of the read and is filled in from the germline J gene. This sequence joins TRBV5-4 and TRBJ2-5; D might be TRBD2 (7 bases). Germline V CDR1 and CDR2: SGHNT, YYREEE (reference sequence). There are 14 residues in the CDR3. V lost 5 bases to trimming and J lost 6 bases, with 17 bases between them. CDR3 bases read: TGTGCCAGCAGACAAAAGGGGGGGCAACAGACC. It translates to CASRQKGGQQT. The whole CDR3 protein reads CASRQKGGQQTQYF. The full variable domain, completed using reference TRBV5-4 and TRBJ2-5, is ETGVTQSPTHLIKTRGQQVTLRCSSQSGHNTVSWYQQALGQGPQFIFQYYREEENGRGNFPPRFSGLQFPNYSSELNVNALELDDSALYLCASRQKGGQQTQYFGPGTRLLVL.